This T cell receptor (beta chain) is drawn from a study of T cell changes during pregnancy in multiple sclerosis. Per the germline V gene, CDR1 is MNHEY and CDR2 is SMNVEV (reference sequence). The CDR3 loop spans 16 amino acids. Germline trimming cut 2 bases from V and 7 bases from J; bases unmatched to any gene: 11. Profiling relied on immunoSEQ multiplex PCR, and the TCRdb table lists in-frame clones only, not all of them. The sample contains about 36,000 clones, 91% of which appear only once. This clonotype originated in a female donor in good health, enrolled as a control in a pregnancy study. The V call is TRBV27, the J call TRBJ2-1, with 7 bases matching TRBD2. The material was CD4+ T cells from peripheral blood mononuclear cells, obtained in the second trimester of pregnancy. CDR3 nucleotides: TGTGCCAGCAGTTTACTGGGCGGGAGCGGAAGGAATGAGCAGTTCTTC. Its translation: CASSLLGGSGRNEQFF.